The 15 T cell receptor beta chains presented below share a single source sample, sequenced in a study of T cell responses to AZD1222 COVID-19 vaccine. Repertoires were generated with immunoSEQ multiplex PCR, while TCRdb's copy carries only in-frame clones and drops some. The sample shows fewer than 150,000 clones, about 90% of them seen only once. The sample was peripheral blood, taken 28 days after the second AZD1222 dose. Receptor source: an adult who received the AZD1222 COVID-19 vaccine.

The chain links TRBV29-1 to TRBJ1-2, with 9 bases that match TRBD1. Germline V gene sequence: CDR1 SQVTM, CDR2 ANQGSEA. The V segment lost 6 bases and the J segment 7 bases; nucleotides outside the gene matches: 9. The CDR3 is 13 amino acids. The CDR3 reads CSVDYRGLGGYTF. CDR3 in DNA: TGCAGCGTGGACTACAGGGGGCTGGGTGGCTACACCTTC.

The gene calls are TRBV5-1 and TRBJ1-5; D is uncertain. V gave up 4 bases and J gave up 0 bases, with 14 bases separating them. This CDR3 spans 16 amino acids. CDR1 SGHRS and CDR2 YFSETQ come from the germline V gene. CDR3 protein: CASSPGSSNSNQPQHF. The CDR3 DNA is TGCGCCAGCAGCCCCGGGTCGAGTAATAGCAATCAGCCCCAGCATTTT.

The V gene is TRBV29-1, the J gene TRBJ2-1; either TRBD1 or TRBD2 may supply D (5 bases each). There are 17 residues in the CDR3. Between the trimmed V and J ends, which lost 6 bases and 0 bases, there was a span of 21 bases. Germline V CDR1 and CDR2: SQVTM, ANQGSEA. Here the CDR3 DNA reads TGCAGCGTCCAAACCCTACGTGGGGGAGACTCCTACAATGAGCAGTTCTTC. Its translation is CSVQTLRGGDSYNEQFF.

This chain uses TRBV27 with TRBJ2-5; either TRBD1 or TRBD2 may supply D (5 bases each). Trimming cost V 7 bases and J 4 bases, with 10 bases left between them. CDR3 length equals 12 residues. Germline V gene data show CDR1 as MNHEY and CDR2 as SMNVEV (reference sequence). CDR3 DNA: TGTGCCAGCACCCGGGACGGAGAGACCCAGTACTTC. Its translation: CASTRDGETQYF.

The chain uses TRBV19 and TRBJ1-3; 7 bases map to TRBD1. V shed 0 bases and J 4 bases; nucleotides not matched to a gene: 6. The length of the CDR3 is 16 residues. Per the germline V gene, CDR1 is LNHDA and CDR2 is SQIVND (reference sequence). CDR3 nucleotides: TGTGCCAGTAGTATAGAAGGCAGGGGGATCGGAAACACCATATATTTT. Its protein product is CASSIEGRGIGNTIYF.

This chain uses TRBV7-8 with TRBJ2-7, with 7 bases lining up with TRBD1. After removal of 5 bases from V and 6 bases from J, the junction contained 7 bases not matched to a gene. CDR1 and CDR2 (germline): SGHVS, FQNEAQ. The CDR3 is 13 amino acids. The CDR3 loop reads CASSLRQGSEQYF. Here the CDR3 DNA reads TGTGCCAGCAGCCTCAGACAGGGCTCCGAGCAGTACTTC.

The chain is built from TRBV2 and TRBJ2-5; 7 positions agree with TRBD1. V shed 8 bases, J shed 2 bases, and the junction held 8 bases outside the gene matches. Germline V gene sequence: CDR1 SNHLY, CDR2 FYNNEI. This CDR3 region has 14 residues. The CDR3, as DNA: TGTGCCAGCTCGAAGGAGACAGGGCAAGAGACCCAGTACTTC. Translation: CASSKETGQETQYF. Looking up the rest from reference TRBV2 and TRBJ2-5 gives the full variable domain: EPEVTQTPSHQVTQMGQEVILRCVPISNHLYFYWYRQILGQKVEFLVSFYNNEISEKSEIFDDQFSVERPDGSNFTLKIRSTKLEDSAMYFCASSKETGQETQYFGPGTRLLVL.

This rearrangement joins TRBV5-6 to TRBJ1-6; a weak D match, TRBD1 (5 bases). The CDR3 is 16 residues long. The V end was cut by 4 bases, the J end by 6 bases, with 17 bases between. Germline V gives CDR1 SGHDT, CDR2 YYEEEE. In DNA form, the CDR3 reads TGTGCCAGCAGCCTTGACGGAGGGGCTGGTAATTCACCCCTCCACTTT. Translation: CASSLDGGAGNSPLHF. Full variable domain (remainder filled in from reference TRBV5-6 and TRBJ1-6): DAGVTQSPTHLIKTRGQQVTLRCSPKSGHDTVSWYQQALGQGPQFIFQYYEEEERQRGNFPDRFSGHQFPNYSSELNVNALLLGDSALYLCASSLDGGAGNSPLHFGNGTRLTVT.

The J gene is TRBJ2-1, the V gene TRBV24-1; D might be TRBD1 (6 bases). V was cut by 3 bases and J by 3 bases, with 11 bases left in between. CDR1 is KGHDR, CDR2 SFDVKD, per germline. CDR3 size: 15 residues. CDR3 DNA: TGTGCCACCAGTGATCTGGTACAGGGCTACAATGAGCAGTTCTTC. Amino acid sequence: CATSDLVQGYNEQFF.

The gene calls are TRBV6-5 and TRBJ2-7; no clear D gene. V was shortened by 0 bases and J by 3 bases, with 15 bases between the two germline ends. The germline CDR1 and CDR2 sequences are MNHEY and SVGAGI. CDR3 length: 16 amino acids. As DNA, the CDR3 is TGTGCCAGCAGTTACTCTGCGGCGCGTGGGGACTACGAGCAGTACTTC. Amino acid sequence: CASSYSAARGDYEQYF.

V and J are TRBV28 and TRBJ1-2; D remains unclear. The V gene's germline CDR1 is MDHEN and CDR2 SYDVKM. Trimming took off 6 bases at V and 8 bases at J, with 10 bases between the two ends. This CDR3 comprises 11 residues. The CDR3 sequence is CASSSGVGYTF. The CDR3 DNA follows: TGTGCCAGCAGCTCAGGAGTCGGCTACACCTTC.

The genes are TRBV4-1 and TRBJ2-7; D remains unclear. The CDR3 extends over 16 amino acids. Per the germline V gene, CDR1 is MGHRA and CDR2 is YSYEKL. V was pared by 6 bases and J by 5 bases, with 23 bases between. CDR3 coding DNA: TGCGCCAGCAGTCCACAGCCGGGTCCCAGAAGGGACGAGCAGTACTTC. Its protein product is CASSPQPGPRRDEQYF.

In DNA, the CDR3 is TGCGCCAGCAGCCCATCCGACACGAACACCGGGGAGCTGTTTTTT. Encoded protein: CASSPSDTNTGELFF. The chain links TRBV4-1 to TRBJ2-2; D is unresolved. V was trimmed by 4 bases and J by 0 bases, leaving 9 bases between them. CDR1 is MGHRA and CDR2 is YSYEKL in the germline V gene. The CDR3 is made up of 15 amino acids.

This chain uses TRBV3-1 (or the pseudogene TRBV3-2) with TRBJ2-3; D call uncertain. CDR1 LGHDT and CDR2 YNNKEL come from the germline V gene (reference sequence). CDR3 length: 17 residues. V gave up 4 bases and J gave up 1 base, with 18 bases separating them. In DNA form, the CDR3 reads TGTGCCAGCAGCCGTCTATTGGGTACTGGGGGCACAGATACGCAGTATTTT. Its protein is CASSRLLGTGGTDTQYF.

This sequence joins TRBV7-2 and TRBJ2-2; unclear D gene. The V end lost 0 bases, the J end lost 4 bases, and 9 bases lay between the germline ends. The CDR3 is made up of 15 amino acids. Germline V gene sequence: CDR1 SGHTA, CDR2 FQGNSA. The DNA of the CDR3 is TGTGCCAGCAGCTTAGCTGGGCCGAGCACCGGGGAGCTGTTTTTT. It translates to CASSLAGPSTGELFF. Drawing the rest from reference TRBV7-2 and TRBJ2-2, the complete variable domain is GAGVSQSPSNKVTEKGKDVELRCDPISGHTALYWYRQSLGQGLEFLIYFQGNSAPDKSGLPSDRFSAERTGGSVSTLTIQRTQQEDSAVYLCASSLAGPSTGELFFGEGSRLTVL.